Listed below are T cell receptor beta chains from one sample, sequenced in a study of human T cells and chemical hapten exposure. TCRdb ran MiXCR on the RACE reads and lists one entry per CDR3 protein. Among fewer than 200,000 distinct CDR3 sequences listed, 20% to 25% were seen once. The specimen comprised whole blood, sampled in connection with sensitization to the hapten diphenylcyclopropenone (DPC). Receptor source: a woman aged 50 to 60 with alopecia areata. Some clones in this sample may be carry-over from other donors' samples. Each CDR3 is given with its conserved first and last residue.

J gene | V gene | CDR3 protein
TRBJ2-5 | TRBV29-1 | CSVVRNLQETQYF
TRBJ1-1 | TRBV7-9 | CASSLGSDEAFF
TRBJ2-7 | TRBV28 | CASIGSGLSGQYF
TRBJ2-1 | TRBV6-2/TRBV6-3 | CASRDQGRAYNEQFF
TRBJ2-5 | TRBV3-1 | CASSQASGAETQYF
TRBJ1-2 | TRBV29-1 | CSVEKGLGGYGYTF
TRBJ1-2 | TRBV12-3/TRBV12-4 | CASSSQGIGGYTF
TRBJ2-3 | TRBV3-1 | CASSQDSKAGRFQYF
TRBJ2-1 | TRBV6-5 | CASSYRRRRGNEQFF
TRBJ2-7 | TRBV2 | CASIQEYEQYF
TRBJ2-2 | TRBV7-9 | CASSPPGTSVNTGELFF
TRBJ2-5 | TRBV25-1 | CASSELGEETQYF
TRBJ2-5 | TRBV29-1 | CSAAGLAGETQYF
TRBJ2-1 | TRBV6-5 | CASSNPGVQFF
TRBJ2-1 | TRBV3-1 | CASSQDLVYNEQFF
TRBJ2-3 | TRBV12-3/TRBV12-4 | CASSSWTIYSTDTQYF
TRBJ2-4 | TRBV5-1 | CASSWGTEHAIQYF
TRBJ1-2 | TRBV29-1 | CSVPVNYGYTF
TRBJ2-2 | TRBV28 | CASIRRDTGELFF
TRBJ2-3 | TRBV6-5 | CATREIATDTQYF
TRBJ2-5 | TRBV5-1 | CASSLDHSSTQETQYF
TRBJ1-5 | TRBV6-1 | CASSPWTGASNQPQHF
TRBJ1-5 | TRBV6-2/TRBV6-3 | CASKQGNQPQHF
TRBJ2-2 | TRBV10-3 | CAISEAAGGELFF
TRBJ2-3 | TRBV15 | CATARTSGRARSTDTQYF
TRBJ2-5 | TRBV7-6 | CASSFASNQETQYF
TRBJ1-2 | TRBV29-1 | CSVDHPRYGYTF
TRBJ2-1 | TRBV7-9 | CASSLGGSVYSEQFF
TRBJ2-5 | TRBV18 | CASSRDYQETQYF
TRBJ2-2 | TRBV2 | CASSEGHISNTGELFF
TRBJ2-2 | TRBV7-2 | CASSLFPSAGTGELFF
TRBJ2-1 | TRBV29-1 | CSASLGAGLYNEQFF
TRBJ2-5 | TRBV29-1 | CSVDGLAGLGIETQYF
TRBJ1-2 | TRBV7-9 | CASSPEGLIYGYTF